The clone carrying this T cell receptor beta chain was seen ten or more times. No antigen is known for it. The data are from a study of T-cell reconstitution after alpha-beta-depleted transplantation in children. Overall study results and limits: Newly produced T cells mostly provided counts and TCRbeta diversity after one year, as hyperexpanded clones declined. Surviving recipient T cells and thymic progenitors accounted for the high day-60 TCRbeta diversity observed in some patients. Reports say that about two months after transplant, the alpha-beta T cells came out of several hundred graft clones that had expanded.

Preparation of the TCRbeta library used unique molecular identifiers. MiXCR was run by TCRdb on the PCR reads, yielding one entry per CDR3 protein. The table includes hundreds of thousands of distinct CDR3 sequences, 10% to 15% detected once. The CDR3 contains 17 residues. J lost 2 bases, V lost 5 bases, and 8 bases had no gene match. CDR1 and CDR2 from the germline V gene are MDHEN and SYDVKM. The chain carries TRBV28 and TRBJ2-3, with TRBD2 identical over 12 bases. The sample was PBMCs, mostly from graft donor cells, taken 360 days after TCRalphabeta/CD19-depleted stem cell transplant. The clonotype comes from a male patient under 18 who had a stem cell transplant for acute myeloid leukemia, so the T cells may come from the graft donor. The CDR3 loop is CASSHLRTSGATDTQYF. The CDR3 DNA reads TGTGCCAGCAGTCACTTGAGGACTAGCGGGGCCACAGATACGCAGTATTTT.